The source of this T cell receptor (beta chain) is a study of T cells after yellow fever vaccination. This clonotype was detected many times. Its specificity is unknown. Study results and limitations: Most primary-vaccination clones recurred post-booster (roughly 96% CD4, roughly 87% CD8).

TCRdb reprocessed the 5' RACE reads via MiXCR and lists one record per CDR3 protein. The sample carries some 560,000 distinct CDR3 sequences, about a sixth recorded once. Germline V gene lookup returns CDR1 DFQATT and CDR2 SNEGSKA (reference sequence). The CDR3 covers 16 residues. V was clipped by 1 base and J by 8 bases; unmatched bases: 12. The clonotype originates from a man aged 18 to 35 who received the YFV17D yellow fever vaccine. The chain combines TRBV20-1 with TRBJ1-4; 8 bases are a match to TRBD1. The sample here was PBMCs, taken about 5 days after the first yellow fever vaccination. Written as DNA, the CDR3 is TGCAGTGCTAGAGGTGCCCCGGGACAGGTACAGGAAAAACTGTTTTTT. Amino acid sequence: CSARGAPGQVQEKLFF.